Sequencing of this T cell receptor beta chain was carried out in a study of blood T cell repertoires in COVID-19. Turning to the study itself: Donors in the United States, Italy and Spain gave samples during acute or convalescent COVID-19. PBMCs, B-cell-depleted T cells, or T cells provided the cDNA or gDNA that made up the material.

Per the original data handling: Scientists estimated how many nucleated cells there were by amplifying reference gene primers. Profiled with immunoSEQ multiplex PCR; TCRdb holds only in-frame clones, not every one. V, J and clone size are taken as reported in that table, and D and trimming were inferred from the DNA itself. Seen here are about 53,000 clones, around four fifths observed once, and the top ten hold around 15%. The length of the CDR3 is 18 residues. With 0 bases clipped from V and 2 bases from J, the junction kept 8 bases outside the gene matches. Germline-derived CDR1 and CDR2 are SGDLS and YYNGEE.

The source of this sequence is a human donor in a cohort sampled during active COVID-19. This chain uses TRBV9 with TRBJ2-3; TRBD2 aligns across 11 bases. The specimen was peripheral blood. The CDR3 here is CASSVVASGGPVTDTQYF. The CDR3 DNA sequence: TGTGCCAGCAGCGTAGTGGCTAGCGGGGGGCCGGTCACAGATACGCAGTATTTT.